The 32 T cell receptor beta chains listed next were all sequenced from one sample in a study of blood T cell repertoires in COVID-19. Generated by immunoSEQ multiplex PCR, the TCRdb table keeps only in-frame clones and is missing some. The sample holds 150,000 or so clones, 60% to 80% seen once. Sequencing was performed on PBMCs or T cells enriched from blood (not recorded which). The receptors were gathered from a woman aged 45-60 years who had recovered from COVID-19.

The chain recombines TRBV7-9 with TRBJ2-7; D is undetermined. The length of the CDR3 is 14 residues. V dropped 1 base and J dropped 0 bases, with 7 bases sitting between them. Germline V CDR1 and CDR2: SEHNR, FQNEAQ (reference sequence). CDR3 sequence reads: CASSLVASSYEQYF. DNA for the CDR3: TGTGCCAGCAGCTTAGTTGCCAGCTCCTACGAGCAGTACTTC.

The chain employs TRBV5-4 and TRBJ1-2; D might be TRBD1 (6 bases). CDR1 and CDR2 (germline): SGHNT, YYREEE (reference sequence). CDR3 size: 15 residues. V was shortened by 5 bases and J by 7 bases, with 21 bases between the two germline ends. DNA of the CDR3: TGTGCCAGCAGGCCGGGGGGGGGCGCATCCGCTGGCTACACCTTC. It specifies CASRPGGGASAGYTF.

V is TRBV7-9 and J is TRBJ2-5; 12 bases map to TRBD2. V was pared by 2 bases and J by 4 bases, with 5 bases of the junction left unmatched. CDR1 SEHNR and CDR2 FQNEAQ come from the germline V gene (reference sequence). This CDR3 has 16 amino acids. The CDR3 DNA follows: TGTGCCAGCAGCTTACGAGGACTAGCGGGAATAGAGACCCAGTACTTC. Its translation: CASSLRGLAGIETQYF.

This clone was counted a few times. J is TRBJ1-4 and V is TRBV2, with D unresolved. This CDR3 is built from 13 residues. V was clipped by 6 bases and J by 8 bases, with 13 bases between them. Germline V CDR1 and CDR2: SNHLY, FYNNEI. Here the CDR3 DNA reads TGTGCCAGCAGGTGGACTCACGGAGAAAAACTGTTTTTT. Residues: CASRWTHGEKLFF.

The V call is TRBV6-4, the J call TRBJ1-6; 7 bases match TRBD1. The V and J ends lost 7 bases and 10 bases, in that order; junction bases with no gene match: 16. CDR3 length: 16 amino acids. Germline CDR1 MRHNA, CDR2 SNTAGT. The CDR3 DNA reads TGTGCCAGCATTACCCCCCCCGGGACAGAACGGTCACCCCTCCACTTT. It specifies CASITPPGTERSPLHF.

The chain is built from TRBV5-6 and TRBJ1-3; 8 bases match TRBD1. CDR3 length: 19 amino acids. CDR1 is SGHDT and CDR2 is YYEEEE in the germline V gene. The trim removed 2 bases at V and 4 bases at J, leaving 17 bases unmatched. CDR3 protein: CASSFVSQGDWGLGNTIYF. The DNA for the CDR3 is TGTGCCAGCAGCTTCGTATCACAGGGGGACTGGGGCCTCGGAAACACCATATATTTT.

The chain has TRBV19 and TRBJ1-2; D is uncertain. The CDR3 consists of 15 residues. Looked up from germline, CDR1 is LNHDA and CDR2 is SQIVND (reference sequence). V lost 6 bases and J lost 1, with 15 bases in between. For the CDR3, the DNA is TGTGCCAGTAGCCCTCATGAGGTTTTTAACTATGGCTACACCTTC. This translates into CASSPHEVFNYGYTF.

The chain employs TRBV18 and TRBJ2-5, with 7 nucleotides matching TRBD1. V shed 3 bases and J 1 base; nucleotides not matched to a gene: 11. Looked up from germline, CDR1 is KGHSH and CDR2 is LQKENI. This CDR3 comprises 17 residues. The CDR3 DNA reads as TGTGCCAGCTCACCCACACCGGGACAGAGGTCCCAAGAGACCCAGTACTTC. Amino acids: CASSPTPGQRSQETQYF.

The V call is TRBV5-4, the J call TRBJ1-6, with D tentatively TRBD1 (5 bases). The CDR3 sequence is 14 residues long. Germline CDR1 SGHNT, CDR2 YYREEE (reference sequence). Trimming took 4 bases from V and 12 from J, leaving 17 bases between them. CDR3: CASSHQGEVEPLHF. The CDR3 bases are TGTGCCAGCAGCCATCAGGGCGAGGTTGAACCCCTCCACTTT.

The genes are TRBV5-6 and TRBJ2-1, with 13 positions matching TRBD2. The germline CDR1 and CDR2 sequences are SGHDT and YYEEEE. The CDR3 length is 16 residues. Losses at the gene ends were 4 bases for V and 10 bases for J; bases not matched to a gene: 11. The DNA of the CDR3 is TGTGCCAGCAGCCTCCCGGGGACTAGCGGGGCGGGGGAGCAGTTCTTC. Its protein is CASSLPGTSGAGEQFF.

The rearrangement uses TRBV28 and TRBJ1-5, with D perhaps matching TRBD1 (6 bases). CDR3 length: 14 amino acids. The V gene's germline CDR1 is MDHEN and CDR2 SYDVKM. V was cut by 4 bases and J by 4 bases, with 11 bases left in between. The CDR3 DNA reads TGTGCCAGCAGTTCACACAGGGCAAATCAGCCCCAGCATTTT. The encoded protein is CASSSHRANQPQHF.

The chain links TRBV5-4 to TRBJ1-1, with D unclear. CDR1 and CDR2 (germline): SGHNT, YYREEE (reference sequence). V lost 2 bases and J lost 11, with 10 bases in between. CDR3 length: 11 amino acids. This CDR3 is CASSFGEEAFF. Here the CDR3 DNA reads TGTGCCAGCAGCTTCGGGGAAGAGGCTTTCTTT.

The CDR3, as DNA: TGTGCCAGCAGCTTAGGACAGGAGACAGATACGCAGTATTTT. This sequence encodes CASSLGQETDTQYF. J is TRBJ2-3 and V is TRBV11-3; a weak D match, TRBD1 (6 bases). CDR1 is SGHNT, CDR2 YENEEA, per germline. V was pared by 1 base and J by 3 bases, with 8 bases between. The CDR3 covers 14 residues.

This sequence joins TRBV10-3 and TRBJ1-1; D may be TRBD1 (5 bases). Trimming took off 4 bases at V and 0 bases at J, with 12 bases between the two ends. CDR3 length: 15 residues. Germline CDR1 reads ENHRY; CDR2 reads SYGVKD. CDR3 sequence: CAISVGQGVNTEAFF. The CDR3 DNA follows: TGTGCCATCAGTGTTGGACAAGGAGTGAACACTGAAGCTTTCTTT.

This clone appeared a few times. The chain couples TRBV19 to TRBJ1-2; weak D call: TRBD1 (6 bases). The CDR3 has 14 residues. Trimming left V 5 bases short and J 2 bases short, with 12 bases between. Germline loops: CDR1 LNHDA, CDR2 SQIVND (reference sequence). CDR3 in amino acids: CASSFSRGNYGYTF. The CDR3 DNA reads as TGTGCCAGTAGTTTCTCCAGGGGAAACTATGGCTACACCTTC.

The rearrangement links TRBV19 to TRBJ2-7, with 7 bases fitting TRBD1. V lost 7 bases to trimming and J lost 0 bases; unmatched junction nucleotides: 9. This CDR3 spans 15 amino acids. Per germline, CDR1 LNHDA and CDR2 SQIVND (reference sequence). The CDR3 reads CASTPTGIHSYEQYF. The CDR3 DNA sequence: TGTGCCAGTACCCCGACAGGGATACACTCCTACGAGCAGTACTTC.

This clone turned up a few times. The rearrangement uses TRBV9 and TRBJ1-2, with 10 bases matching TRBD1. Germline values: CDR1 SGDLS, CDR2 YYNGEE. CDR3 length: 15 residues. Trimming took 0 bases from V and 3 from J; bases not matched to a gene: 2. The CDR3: CASSVEGQGYYGYTF. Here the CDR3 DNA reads TGTGCCAGCAGCGTAGAGGGACAGGGGTACTATGGCTACACCTTC.

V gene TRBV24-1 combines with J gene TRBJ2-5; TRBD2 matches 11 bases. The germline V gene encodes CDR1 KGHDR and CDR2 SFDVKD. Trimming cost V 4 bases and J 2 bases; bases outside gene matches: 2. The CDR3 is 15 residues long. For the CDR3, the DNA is TGTGCCACCAGTGAGAGACTAGCGGGACAAGAGACCCAGTACTTC. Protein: CATSERLAGQETQYF.

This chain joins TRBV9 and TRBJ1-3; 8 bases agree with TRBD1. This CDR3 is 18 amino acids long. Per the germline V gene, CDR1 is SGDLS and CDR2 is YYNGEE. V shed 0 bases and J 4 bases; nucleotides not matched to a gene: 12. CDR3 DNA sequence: TGTGCCAGCAGCGTAGAACCGATCCCCGGGACAGGAGGAAACACCATATATTTT. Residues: CASSVEPIPGTGGNTIYF.

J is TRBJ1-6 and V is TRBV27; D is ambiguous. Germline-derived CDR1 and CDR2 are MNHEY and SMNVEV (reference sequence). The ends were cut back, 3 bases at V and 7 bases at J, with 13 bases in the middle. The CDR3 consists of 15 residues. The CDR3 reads CASSLELRINSPLHF. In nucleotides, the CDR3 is TGTGCCAGCAGTTTGGAACTGAGGATCAATTCACCCCTCCACTTT.

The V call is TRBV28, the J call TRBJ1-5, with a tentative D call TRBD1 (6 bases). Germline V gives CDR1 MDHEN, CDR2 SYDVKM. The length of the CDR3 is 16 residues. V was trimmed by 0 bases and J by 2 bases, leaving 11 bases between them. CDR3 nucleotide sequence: TGTGCCAGCAGTTTATGGCGCAGGGGAGGCAATCAGCCCCAGCATTTT. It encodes CASSLWRRGGNQPQHF.

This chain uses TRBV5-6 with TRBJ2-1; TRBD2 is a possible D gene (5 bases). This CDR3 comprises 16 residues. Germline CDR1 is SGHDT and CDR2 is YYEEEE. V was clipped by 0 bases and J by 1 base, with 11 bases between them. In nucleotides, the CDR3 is TGTGCCAGCAGCTTGGCCTGGGCGGGTTCCTACAATGAGCAGTTCTTC. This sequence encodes CASSLAWAGSYNEQFF.

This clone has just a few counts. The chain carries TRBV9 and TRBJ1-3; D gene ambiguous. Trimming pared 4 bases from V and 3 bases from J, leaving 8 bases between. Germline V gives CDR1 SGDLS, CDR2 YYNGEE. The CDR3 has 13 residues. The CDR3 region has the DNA TGTGCCAGCAGCTTCCCGGGTGGAAACACCATATATTTT. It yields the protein CASSFPGGNTIYF.

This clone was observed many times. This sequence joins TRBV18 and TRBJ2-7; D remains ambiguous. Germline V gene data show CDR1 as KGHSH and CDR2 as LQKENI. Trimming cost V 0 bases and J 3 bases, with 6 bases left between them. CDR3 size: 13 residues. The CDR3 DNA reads TGTGCCAGCTCACCACCTGGCAGCTACGAGCAGTACTTC. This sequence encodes CASSPPGSYEQYF.

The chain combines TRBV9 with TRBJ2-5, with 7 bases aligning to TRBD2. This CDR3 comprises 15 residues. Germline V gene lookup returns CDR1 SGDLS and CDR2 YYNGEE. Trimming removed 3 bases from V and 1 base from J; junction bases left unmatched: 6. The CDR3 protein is CASSADLAVQETQYF. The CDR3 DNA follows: TGTGCCAGCAGCGCGGATCTAGCGGTCCAAGAGACCCAGTACTTC.

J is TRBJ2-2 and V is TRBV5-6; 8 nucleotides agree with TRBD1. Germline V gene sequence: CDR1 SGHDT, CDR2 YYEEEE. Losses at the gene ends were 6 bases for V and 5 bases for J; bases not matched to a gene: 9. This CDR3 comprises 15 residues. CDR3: CASNPTGAGTGELFF. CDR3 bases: TGTGCCAGCAACCCGACAGGGGCGGGAACCGGGGAGCTGTTTTTT.

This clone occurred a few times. Here the CDR3 reads CASSYSLGRGDTQYF. The DNA of the CDR3 is TGTGCCAGCAGTTACTCGCTTGGGCGGGGGGATACGCAGTATTTT. The chain joins TRBV6-6 to TRBJ2-3, with 7 bases lining up with TRBD2. V shed 0 bases, J shed 6 bases, and the junction held 6 bases outside the gene matches. This CDR3 has 15 amino acids. Germline V lookup: CDR1 MNHNY, CDR2 SVGAGI (reference sequence).

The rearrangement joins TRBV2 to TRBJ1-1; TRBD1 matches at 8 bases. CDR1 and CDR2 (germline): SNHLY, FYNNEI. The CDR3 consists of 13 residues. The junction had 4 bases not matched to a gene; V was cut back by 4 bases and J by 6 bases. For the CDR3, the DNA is TGTGCCAGCAGTGGCCAGGGGGCGGCTGAAGCTTTCTTT. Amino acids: CASSGQGAAEAFF.

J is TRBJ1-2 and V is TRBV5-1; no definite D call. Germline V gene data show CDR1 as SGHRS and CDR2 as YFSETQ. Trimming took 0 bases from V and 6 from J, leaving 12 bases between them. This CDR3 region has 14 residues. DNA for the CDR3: TGCGCCAGCAGCTTGGCCGCGGGCGCCGATGGCTACACCTTC. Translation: CASSLAAGADGYTF.

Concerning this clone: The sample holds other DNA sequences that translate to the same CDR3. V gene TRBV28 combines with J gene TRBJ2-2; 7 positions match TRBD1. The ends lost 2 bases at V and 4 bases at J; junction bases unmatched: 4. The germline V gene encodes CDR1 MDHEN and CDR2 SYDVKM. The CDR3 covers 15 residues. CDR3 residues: CASSLEGAGTGELFF. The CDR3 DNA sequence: TGTGCCAGCAGTTTAGAGGGGGCGGGCACCGGGGAGCTGTTTTTT.

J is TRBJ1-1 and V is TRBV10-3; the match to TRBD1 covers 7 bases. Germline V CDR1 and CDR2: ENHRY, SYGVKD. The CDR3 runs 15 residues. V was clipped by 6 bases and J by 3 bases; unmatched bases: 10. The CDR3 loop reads CAIRTTDRADTEAFF. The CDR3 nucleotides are TGTGCCATCAGGACAACAGACAGGGCAGACACTGAAGCTTTCTTT.

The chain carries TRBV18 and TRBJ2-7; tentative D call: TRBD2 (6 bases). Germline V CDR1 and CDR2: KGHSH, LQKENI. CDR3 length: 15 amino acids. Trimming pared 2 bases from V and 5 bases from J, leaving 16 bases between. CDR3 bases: TGTGCCAGCTCACCAATCGACATCTCGGGAGACGAGCAGTACTTC. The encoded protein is CASSPIDISGDEQYF.